This is a list of T cell receptor beta chains from one sample in a study of CD8 T cells in Susac syndrome. One entry per CDR3 protein results from TCRdb running MiXCR on the immunoSEQ multiplex PCR reads. The sample shows about 180,000 distinct CDR3 sequences, about 94% of them seen only once. The specimen sequenced was CD4+ T cells from PBMCs. These receptors were collected from a human donor with Susac syndrome. CDR3s include the opening cysteine and the closing phenylalanine or tryptophan. Fields, in order: J gene, clone size, V gene, D gene, CDR3 length, CDR3 protein, CDR3 DNA. The D gene is left open where the match is weak. Part of the rows lack a size; the others show once, few, many or a class for expanded clones.

j_gene: TRBJ2-5; abundance: -; v_gene: TRBV13; d_gene: -; len: 14; CDR3aa: CASSRTVRGETQYF; CDR3nt: TGTGCCAGCAGCCGAACCGTACGGGGGGAGACCCAGTACTTC
j_gene: TRBJ2-5; abundance: -; v_gene: TRBV12-3/TRBV12-4; d_gene: -; len: 12; CDR3aa: CASSPRFETQYF; CDR3nt: TGTGCCAGCAGCCCCCGCTTTGAGACCCAGTACTTC
j_gene: TRBJ2-3; abundance: -; v_gene: TRBV20-1; d_gene: -; len: 13; CDR3aa: CSAEGLSTDTQYF; CDR3nt: TGCAGTGCAGAGGGACTGAGCACAGATACGCAGTATTTT
j_gene: TRBJ2-2; abundance: -; v_gene: TRBV11-1; d_gene: -; len: 15; CDR3aa: CASSGGVLRTGELFF; CDR3nt: TGTGCCAGCAGCGGCGGGGTCCTGAGGACCGGGGAGCTGTTTTTT
j_gene: TRBJ2-1; abundance: -; v_gene: TRBV12-3/TRBV12-4; d_gene: TRBD1; len: 16; CDR3aa: CASSTNRGSSYNEQFF; CDR3nt: TGTGCCAGCAGTACCAACAGGGGAAGCTCCTACAATGAGCAGTTCTTC
j_gene: TRBJ2-6; abundance: -; v_gene: TRBV5-1; d_gene: -; len: 15; CDR3aa: CASSLAESGANVLTF; CDR3nt: TGCGCCAGCAGCTTGGCGGAGTCTGGGGCCAACGTCCTGACTTTC
j_gene: TRBJ1-5; abundance: -; v_gene: TRBV20-1; d_gene: TRBD1; len: 15; CDR3aa: CSAESDRGWTQPQHF; CDR3nt: TGCAGTGCAGAAAGCGACAGGGGGTGGACTCAGCCCCAGCATTTT
j_gene: TRBJ1-4; abundance: -; v_gene: TRBV7-9; d_gene: -; len: 12; CDR3aa: CASSLVNEKLFF; CDR3nt: TGTGCCAGCAGCTTAGTGAATGAAAAACTGTTTTTT
j_gene: TRBJ2-5; abundance: -; v_gene: TRBV20-1; d_gene: -; len: 12; CDR3aa: CSARGGGETQYF; CDR3nt: TGCAGTGCTAGAGGCGGAGGGGAGACCCAGTACTTC
j_gene: TRBJ1-6; abundance: -; v_gene: TRBV20-1; d_gene: -; len: 14; CDR3aa: CSARGSDRDSPLHF; CDR3nt: TGCAGTGCTAGAGGTTCGGATCGGGATTCACCCCTCCACTTT
j_gene: TRBJ1-1; abundance: once; v_gene: TRBV18; d_gene: -; len: 14; CDR3aa: CASSPRIVLAEAFF; CDR3nt: TGTGCCAGCTCACCCCGGATCGTCCTCGCTGAAGCTTTCTTT
j_gene: TRBJ2-5; abundance: -; v_gene: TRBV7-2; d_gene: -; len: 14; CDR3aa: CASMRGRNQETQYF; CDR3nt: TGTGCCAGCATGAGGGGACGGAACCAAGAGACCCAGTACTTC
j_gene: TRBJ1-2; abundance: once; v_gene: TRBV30; d_gene: -; len: 14; CDR3aa: CAWSVVRANYGYTF; CDR3nt: TGTGCCTGGAGTGTAGTCAGAGCTAACTATGGCTACACCTTC
j_gene: TRBJ2-5; abundance: -; v_gene: TRBV12-3/TRBV12-4; d_gene: -; len: 13; CDR3aa: CASSLTGKETQYF; CDR3nt: TGTGCCAGCAGTTTGACCGGGAAAGAGACCCAGTACTTC
j_gene: TRBJ2-7; abundance: -; v_gene: TRBV4-2; d_gene: -; len: 14; CDR3aa: CASSQEGQTYEQYF; CDR3nt: TGTGCCAGCAGCCAAGAGGGGCAGACCTACGAGCAGTACTTC
j_gene: TRBJ2-3; abundance: -; v_gene: TRBV27; d_gene: TRBD1; len: 14; CDR3aa: CASRRQGRTDTQYF; CDR3nt: TGTGCCAGCAGAAGACAGGGTCGAACAGATACGCAGTATTTT
j_gene: TRBJ2-5; abundance: -; v_gene: TRBV7-2; d_gene: -; len: 12; CDR3aa: CARLGVWETQYF; CDR3nt: TGTGCCAGGCTAGGGGTTTGGGAGACCCAGTACTTC
j_gene: TRBJ2-5; abundance: -; v_gene: TRBV5-4; d_gene: TRBD2; len: 17; CDR3aa: CASSPSTSGNHQETQYF; CDR3nt: TGTGCCAGCAGCCCCTCGACTAGCGGGAACCACCAAGAGACCCAGTACTTC
j_gene: TRBJ1-1; abundance: -; v_gene: TRBV30; d_gene: -; len: 15; CDR3aa: CAWSTAGAANTEAFF; CDR3nt: TGTGCCTGGAGTACCGCGGGGGCAGCGAACACTGAAGCTTTCTTT
j_gene: TRBJ2-1; abundance: -; v_gene: TRBV9; d_gene: -; len: 14; CDR3aa: CASSINPSYNEQFF; CDR3nt: TGTGCCAGCAGCATTAACCCCTCCTACAATGAGCAGTTCTTC
j_gene: TRBJ2-1; abundance: -; v_gene: TRBV12-3/TRBV12-4; d_gene: -; len: 15; CDR3aa: CASSLDVFGGYEQFF; CDR3nt: TGTGCCAGCAGTTTGGATGTTTTCGGAGGGTATGAGCAGTTCTTC
j_gene: TRBJ1-5; abundance: -; v_gene: TRBV6-6; d_gene: -; len: 13; CDR3aa: CASSQTALTPQHF; CDR3nt: TGTGCCAGCAGCCAGACAGCACTAACGCCCCAGCATTTT
j_gene: TRBJ1-2; abundance: -; v_gene: TRBV20-1; d_gene: TRBD1; len: 14; CDR3aa: CSADPGQLSYGYTF; CDR3nt: TGCAGTGCCGACCCGGGACAGCTAAGTTATGGCTACACCTTC
j_gene: TRBJ2-7; abundance: once; v_gene: TRBV20-1; d_gene: TRBD2; len: 14; CDR3aa: CSAKTSGSSYEQYF; CDR3nt: TGCAGTGCGAAGACTAGCGGAAGCTCCTACGAGCAGTACTTC
j_gene: TRBJ2-2; abundance: -; v_gene: TRBV9; d_gene: TRBD2; len: 16; CDR3aa: CASSPRPSGITGELFF; CDR3nt: TGTGCCAGCAGCCCCCGGCCTAGCGGGATCACCGGGGAGCTGTTTTTT
j_gene: TRBJ2-1; abundance: -; v_gene: TRBV5-1; d_gene: -; len: 15; CDR3aa: CASSFTVSSYNEQFF; CDR3nt: TGCGCCAGCAGCTTTACGGTCAGCTCCTACAATGAGCAGTTCTTC
j_gene: TRBJ2-7; abundance: -; v_gene: TRBV3-1; d_gene: -; len: 15; CDR3aa: CASSQGPGTRYEQYF; CDR3nt: TGTGCCAGCAGCCAAGGTCCGGGGACTCGATACGAGCAGTACTTC
j_gene: TRBJ2-7; abundance: -; v_gene: TRBV21-1; d_gene: -; len: 17; CDR3aa: CASSKPSRGLLTNEQYF; CDR3nt: TGTGCCAGCAGCAAACCCTCCCGGGGACTCTTAACGAACGAGCAGTACTTC
j_gene: TRBJ1-1; abundance: -; v_gene: TRBV18; d_gene: -; len: 12; CDR3aa: CASSPGNTEAFF; CDR3nt: TGTGCCAGCAGCCCGGGGAACACTGAAGCTTTCTTT
j_gene: TRBJ2-5; abundance: -; v_gene: TRBV9; d_gene: TRBD1; len: 17; CDR3aa: CASSAITGTGIEETQYF; CDR3nt: TGTGCCAGCAGCGCAATCACCGGGACAGGGATTGAAGAGACCCAGTACTTC
j_gene: TRBJ2-2; abundance: -; v_gene: TRBV21-1; d_gene: -; len: 16; CDR3aa: CASSKAGTANTGELFF; CDR3nt: TGTGCCAGCAGCAAAGCGGGGACAGCGAACACCGGGGAGCTGTTTTTT
j_gene: TRBJ2-4; abundance: -; v_gene: TRBV6-2/TRBV6-3; d_gene: -; len: 13; CDR3aa: CASNPGHQNIQYF; CDR3nt: TGTGCCAGCAACCCGGGGCACCAAAACATTCAGTACTTC
j_gene: TRBJ2-7; abundance: -; v_gene: TRBV7-6; d_gene: TRBD2; len: 15; CDR3aa: CASGNGGRAKYEQYF; CDR3nt: TGTGCCAGCGGAAATGGCGGGAGGGCCAAGTACGAGCAGTACTTC
j_gene: TRBJ2-5; abundance: -; v_gene: TRBV20-1; d_gene: TRBD2; len: 13; CDR3aa: CSARGGGQETQYF; CDR3nt: TGCAGTGCTAGAGGCGGGGGACAAGAGACCCAGTACTTC
j_gene: TRBJ2-1; abundance: -; v_gene: TRBV29-1; d_gene: -; len: 12; CDR3aa: CSVGFSGNEQFF; CDR3nt: TGCAGCGTTGGGTTCAGCGGCAATGAGCAGTTCTTC
j_gene: TRBJ2-1; abundance: -; v_gene: TRBV28; d_gene: TRBD2; len: 16; CDR3aa: CASSLFAGGLKNEQFF; CDR3nt: TGTGCCAGCAGTTTATTTGCGGGAGGGTTGAAGAATGAGCAGTTCTTC
j_gene: TRBJ1-5; abundance: -; v_gene: TRBV20-1; d_gene: -; len: 12; CDR3aa: CSARGSNQPQHF; CDR3nt: TGCAGTGCTAGAGGTAGCAATCAGCCCCAGCATTTT
j_gene: TRBJ1-2; abundance: -; v_gene: TRBV7-2; d_gene: -; len: 15; CDR3aa: CASSLGTPGRYGYTF; CDR3nt: TGTGCCAGCAGCTTAGGAACACCAGGGCGGTATGGCTACACCTTC
j_gene: TRBJ1-1; abundance: -; v_gene: TRBV5-1; d_gene: -; len: 14; CDR3aa: CASSLLPGNTEAFF; CDR3nt: TGCGCCAGCAGCTTGTTGCCAGGGAACACTGAAGCTTTCTTT
j_gene: TRBJ2-5; abundance: -; v_gene: TRBV29-1; d_gene: TRBD2; len: 16; CDR3aa: CSVPPERGVHQETQYF; CDR3nt: TGCAGCGTCCCCCCGGAGCGGGGGGTCCATCAAGAGACCCAGTACTTC
j_gene: TRBJ2-4; abundance: -; v_gene: TRBV6-5; d_gene: -; len: 17; CDR3aa: CASSWTHGVLAKNIQYF; CDR3nt: TGTGCCAGCAGTTGGACCCACGGGGTCTTAGCCAAAAACATTCAGTACTTC
j_gene: TRBJ1-1; abundance: -; v_gene: TRBV7-9; d_gene: -; len: 12; CDR3aa: CVGVAGNTEAFF; CDR3nt: TGTGTGGGCGTCGCGGGTAACACTGAAGCTTTCTTT
j_gene: TRBJ2-7; abundance: -; v_gene: TRBV25-1; d_gene: TRBD1; len: 12; CDR3aa: CASKATGGEQYF; CDR3nt: TGTGCCAGCAAAGCAACAGGGGGCGAGCAGTACTTC
j_gene: TRBJ2-3; abundance: -; v_gene: TRBV10-3; d_gene: TRBD2; len: 18; CDR3aa: CAISDNSGTSGSTDTQYF; CDR3nt: TGTGCCATCAGTGACAACTCCGGGACTAGCGGGAGCACAGATACGCAGTATTTT
j_gene: TRBJ2-2; abundance: -; v_gene: TRBV9; d_gene: -; len: 13; CDR3aa: CASSVGSTGELFF; CDR3nt: TGTGCCAGCAGCGTAGGATCCACCGGGGAGCTGTTTTTT
j_gene: TRBJ1-1; abundance: once; v_gene: TRBV20-1; d_gene: -; len: 14; CDR3aa: CSAREGPLNTEAFF; CDR3nt: TGCAGTGCTAGAGAGGGCCCCTTGAACACTGAAGCTTTCTTT
j_gene: TRBJ2-1; abundance: -; v_gene: TRBV20-1; d_gene: TRBD1; len: 13; CDR3aa: CSASTGGTNEQFF; CDR3nt: TGCAGTGCTAGCACAGGGGGCACGAATGAGCAGTTCTTC
j_gene: TRBJ2-7; abundance: -; v_gene: TRBV5-4; d_gene: -; len: 13; CDR3aa: CASSLDRPGEQYF; CDR3nt: TGTGCCAGCAGCTTGGACAGACCGGGCGAGCAGTACTTC
j_gene: TRBJ2-6; abundance: -; v_gene: TRBV6-1; d_gene: TRBD2; len: 16; CDR3aa: CASSESGGSGANVLTF; CDR3nt: TGTGCCAGCAGTGAGAGCGGGGGCTCTGGGGCCAACGTCCTGACTTTC
j_gene: TRBJ1-4; abundance: few; v_gene: TRBV30; d_gene: TRBD1; len: 12; CDR3aa: CALATGGEKLFF; CDR3nt: TGTGCCTTGGCGACAGGGGGCGAAAAACTGTTTTTT
j_gene: TRBJ1-2; abundance: few; v_gene: TRBV4-1; d_gene: -; len: 14; CDR3aa: CASSQMTGNYGYTF; CDR3nt: TGCGCCAGCAGCCAAATGACGGGAAACTATGGCTACACCTTC
j_gene: TRBJ1-5; abundance: -; v_gene: TRBV20-1; d_gene: -; len: 14; CDR3aa: CSARGTDSNQPQHF; CDR3nt: TGCAGTGCTCGTGGGACGGATAGCAATCAGCCCCAGCATTTT
j_gene: TRBJ2-3; abundance: -; v_gene: TRBV29-1; d_gene: -; len: 12; CDR3aa: CSVSPSTDTQYF; CDR3nt: TGCAGCGTTTCACCTAGCACAGATACGCAGTATTTT
j_gene: TRBJ1-2; abundance: -; v_gene: TRBV2; d_gene: -; len: 13; CDR3aa: CASTGGPNYGYTF; CDR3nt: TGTGCCAGCACTGGGGGTCCTAACTATGGCTACACCTTC
j_gene: TRBJ1-5; abundance: -; v_gene: TRBV3-1; d_gene: -; len: 16; CDR3aa: CASSDRGSSGNQPQHF; CDR3nt: TGTGCCAGCAGCGACCGGGGGTCCAGTGGCAATCAGCCCCAGCATTTT